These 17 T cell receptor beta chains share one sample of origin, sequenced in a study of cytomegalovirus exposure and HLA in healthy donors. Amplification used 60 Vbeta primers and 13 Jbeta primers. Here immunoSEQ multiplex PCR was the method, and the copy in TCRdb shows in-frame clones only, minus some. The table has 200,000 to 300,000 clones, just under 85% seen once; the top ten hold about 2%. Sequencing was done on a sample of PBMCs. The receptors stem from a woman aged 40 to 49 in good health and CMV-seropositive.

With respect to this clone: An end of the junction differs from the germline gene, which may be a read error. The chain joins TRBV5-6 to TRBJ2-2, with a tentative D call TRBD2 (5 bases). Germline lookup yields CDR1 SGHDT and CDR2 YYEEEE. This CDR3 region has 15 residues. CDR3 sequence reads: CTSTKELGATGELFF. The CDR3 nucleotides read TGTACCAGCACAAAGGAACTAGGCGCCACCGGGGAGCTGTTTTTT.

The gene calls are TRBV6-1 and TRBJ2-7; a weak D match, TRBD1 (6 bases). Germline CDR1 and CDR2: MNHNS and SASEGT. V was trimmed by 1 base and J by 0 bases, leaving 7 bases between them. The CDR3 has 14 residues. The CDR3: CASSEGTASYEQYF. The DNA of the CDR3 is TGTGCCAGCAGTGAAGGGACAGCCTCCTACGAGCAGTACTTC.

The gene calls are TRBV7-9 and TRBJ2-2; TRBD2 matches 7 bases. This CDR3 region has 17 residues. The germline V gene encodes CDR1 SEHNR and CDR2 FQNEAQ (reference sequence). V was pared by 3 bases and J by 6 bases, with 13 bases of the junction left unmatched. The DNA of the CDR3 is TGTGCCAGCAGCTTGCCGAGCGGGATAGGAGGATCCGGGGAGCTGTTTTTT. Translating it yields CASSLPSGIGGSGELFF.

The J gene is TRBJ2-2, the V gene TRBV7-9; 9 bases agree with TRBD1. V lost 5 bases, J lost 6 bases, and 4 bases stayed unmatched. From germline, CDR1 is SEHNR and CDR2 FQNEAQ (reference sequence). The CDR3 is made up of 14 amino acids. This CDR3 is CASSDRQGAGELFF. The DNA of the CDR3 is TGTGCCAGCAGCGACAGACAGGGGGCCGGGGAGCTGTTTTTT.

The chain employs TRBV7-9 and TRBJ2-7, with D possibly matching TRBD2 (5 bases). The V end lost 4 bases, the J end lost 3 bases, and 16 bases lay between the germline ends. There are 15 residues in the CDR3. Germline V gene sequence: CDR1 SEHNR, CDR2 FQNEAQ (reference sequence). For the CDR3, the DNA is TGTGCCAGCAGCTCACCGGGAACCCTGGACTACGAGCAGTACTTC. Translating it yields CASSSPGTLDYEQYF.

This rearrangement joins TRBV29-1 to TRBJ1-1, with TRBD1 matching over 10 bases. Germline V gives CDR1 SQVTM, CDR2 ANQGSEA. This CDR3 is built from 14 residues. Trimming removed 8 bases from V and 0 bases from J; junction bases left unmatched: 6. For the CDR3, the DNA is TGCAGCACTGGACAGGGGGGACTGAACACTGAAGCTTTCTTT. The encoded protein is CSTGQGGLNTEAFF.

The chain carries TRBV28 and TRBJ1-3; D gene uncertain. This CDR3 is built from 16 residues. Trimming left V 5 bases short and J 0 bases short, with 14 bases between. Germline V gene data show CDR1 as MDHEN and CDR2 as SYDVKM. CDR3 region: CASSTQVSISGNTIYF. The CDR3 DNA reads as TGTGCCAGCAGTACTCAGGTGTCGATCTCTGGAAACACCATATATTTT.

In DNA, the CDR3 is TGTGCCAGCAGCCTAGTCGGCACGTACTACGAGCAGTACTTC. It yields the protein CASSLVGTYYEQYF. This chain connects TRBV27 to TRBJ2-7; D gene uncertain. Germline V gene lookup returns CDR1 MNHEY and CDR2 SMNVEV (reference sequence). The CDR3 spans 14 residues. V was shortened by 6 bases and J by 3 bases, with 15 bases between the two germline ends.

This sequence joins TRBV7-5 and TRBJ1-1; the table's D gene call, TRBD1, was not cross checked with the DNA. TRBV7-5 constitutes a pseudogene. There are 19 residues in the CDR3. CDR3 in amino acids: CARSLNYSPPLRQNTEAFF. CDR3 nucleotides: TGTGCCAGAAGCTTAAATTACAGCCCCCCCTTACGGCAGAACACTGAAGCTTTCTTT.

The CDR3 DNA sequence: TGTGCCAGCAGCCAGTGGCAGGGGGCCAACTATGGCTACACCTTC. Encoded protein: CASSQWQGANYGYTF. This chain uses TRBV14 with TRBJ1-2; 8 positions match TRBD1. Germline V gene data show CDR1 as SGHDN and CDR2 as FVKESK. Trimming at V came to 3 bases and at J to 2 bases, leaving 5 bases not matched to a gene. The CDR3 covers 15 residues.

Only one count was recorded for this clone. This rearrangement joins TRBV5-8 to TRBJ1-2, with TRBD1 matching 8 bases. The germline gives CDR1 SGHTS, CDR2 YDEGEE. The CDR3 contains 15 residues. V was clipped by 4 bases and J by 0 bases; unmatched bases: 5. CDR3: CASSAGQDANYGYTF. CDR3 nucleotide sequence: TGTGCCAGCAGCGCGGGACAGGATGCTAACTATGGCTACACCTTC.

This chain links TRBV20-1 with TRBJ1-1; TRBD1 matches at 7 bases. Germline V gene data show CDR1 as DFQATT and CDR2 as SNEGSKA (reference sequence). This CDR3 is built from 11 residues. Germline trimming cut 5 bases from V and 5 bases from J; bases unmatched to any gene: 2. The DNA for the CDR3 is TGCAGTGCTCGACAGGGAACTGAAGCTTTCTTT. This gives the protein CSARQGTEAFF.

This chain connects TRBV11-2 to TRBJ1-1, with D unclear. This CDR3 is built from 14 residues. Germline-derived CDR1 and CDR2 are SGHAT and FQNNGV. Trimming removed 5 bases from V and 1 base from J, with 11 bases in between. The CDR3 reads CASSPPGRNTEAFF. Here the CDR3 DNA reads TGTGCCAGCAGCCCCCCGGGGAGGAACACTGAAGCTTTCTTT.

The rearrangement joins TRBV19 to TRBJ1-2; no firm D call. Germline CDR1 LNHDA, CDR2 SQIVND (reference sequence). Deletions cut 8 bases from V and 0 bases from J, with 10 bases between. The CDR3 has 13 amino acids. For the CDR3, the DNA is TGTGCCAGTGGCCCCTCAGCTAACTATGGCTACACCTTC. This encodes CASGPSANYGYTF.

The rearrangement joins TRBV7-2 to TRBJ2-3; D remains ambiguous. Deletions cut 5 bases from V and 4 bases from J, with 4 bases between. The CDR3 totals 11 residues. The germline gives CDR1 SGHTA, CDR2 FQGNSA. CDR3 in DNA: TGTGCCAGCAGCACTCCAGATACGCAGTATTTT. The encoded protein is CASSTPDTQYF.

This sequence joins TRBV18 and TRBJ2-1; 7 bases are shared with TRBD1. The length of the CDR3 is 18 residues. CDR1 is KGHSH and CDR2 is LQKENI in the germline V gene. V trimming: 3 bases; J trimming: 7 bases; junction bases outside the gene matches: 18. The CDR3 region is CASSPLGVRDSNPNEQFF. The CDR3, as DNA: TGTGCCAGCTCACCCCTAGGGGTCCGGGACAGTAACCCTAATGAGCAGTTCTTC.

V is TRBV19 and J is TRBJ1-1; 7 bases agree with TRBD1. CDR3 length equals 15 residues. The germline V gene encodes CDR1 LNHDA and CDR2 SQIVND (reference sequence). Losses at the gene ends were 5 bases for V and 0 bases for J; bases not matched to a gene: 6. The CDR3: CASSLSTGMNTEAFF. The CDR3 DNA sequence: TGTGCCAGTAGTCTCTCGACAGGGATGAACACTGAAGCTTTCTTT.